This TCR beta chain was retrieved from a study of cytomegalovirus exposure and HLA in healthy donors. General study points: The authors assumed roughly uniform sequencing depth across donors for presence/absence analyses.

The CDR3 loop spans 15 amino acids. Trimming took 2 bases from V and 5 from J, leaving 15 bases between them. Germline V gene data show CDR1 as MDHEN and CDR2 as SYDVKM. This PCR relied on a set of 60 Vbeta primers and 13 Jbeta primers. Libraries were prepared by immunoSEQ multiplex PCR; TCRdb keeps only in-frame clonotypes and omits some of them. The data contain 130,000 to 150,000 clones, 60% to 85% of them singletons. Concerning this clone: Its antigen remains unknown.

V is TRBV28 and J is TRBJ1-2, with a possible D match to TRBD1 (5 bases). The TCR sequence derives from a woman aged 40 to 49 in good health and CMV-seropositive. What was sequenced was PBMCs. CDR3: CASSLLVQGGYGYTF. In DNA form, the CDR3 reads TGTGCCAGCAGTTTACTGGTTCAGGGAGGGTATGGCTACACCTTC.